Shown below are 2 T cell receptor beta chains from a single sample sequenced in a study of human T cells and chemical hapten exposure. Each CDR3 protein is one row after TCRdb ran MiXCR on the RACE reads. The top ten clones hold approximately 0.99% of a sample with about 92,000 distinct CDR3 sequences, around 9.9% of them seen once. Time point: patch test 3, about 24 weeks after DPC sensitization. Treatment noted: therapeutic diphenylcyclopropenone sensitization with weekly scalp DPC. The material sequenced was whole blood, taken in connection with sensitization to the hapten diphenylcyclopropenone (DPC). The receptors derive from a woman between 25 and 40 years old with alopecia areata. Some clones in this sample may be carry-over from other donors' samples.

There are many counts of this clonotype. This chain joins TRBV5-4 and TRBJ2-1; D might be TRBD1 or TRBD2, each matching 5 bases. Germline V gives CDR1 SGHNT, CDR2 YYREEE (reference sequence). Trimming removed 4 bases at V and 2 bases at J, with 10 bases between. This CDR3 contains 14 residues. The DNA for the CDR3 is TGTGCCAGCAGCCGGGACGGAACCTACAATGAGCAGTTCTTC. This gives the protein CASSRDGTYNEQFF.

This clonotype has ten or more counts. V gene TRBV5-1 combines with J gene TRBJ1-1, with 9 positions matching TRBD1. CDR3 length: 16 amino acids. V lost 4 bases, J lost 1 base, and 8 bases stayed unmatched. Germline assignment: CDR1 SGHRS and CDR2 YFSETQ. The CDR3 DNA follows: TGCGCCAGCAGCCAGGGACAGGGTGGATCGAACACTGAAGCTTTCTTT. Protein sequence: CASSQGQGGSNTEAFF.